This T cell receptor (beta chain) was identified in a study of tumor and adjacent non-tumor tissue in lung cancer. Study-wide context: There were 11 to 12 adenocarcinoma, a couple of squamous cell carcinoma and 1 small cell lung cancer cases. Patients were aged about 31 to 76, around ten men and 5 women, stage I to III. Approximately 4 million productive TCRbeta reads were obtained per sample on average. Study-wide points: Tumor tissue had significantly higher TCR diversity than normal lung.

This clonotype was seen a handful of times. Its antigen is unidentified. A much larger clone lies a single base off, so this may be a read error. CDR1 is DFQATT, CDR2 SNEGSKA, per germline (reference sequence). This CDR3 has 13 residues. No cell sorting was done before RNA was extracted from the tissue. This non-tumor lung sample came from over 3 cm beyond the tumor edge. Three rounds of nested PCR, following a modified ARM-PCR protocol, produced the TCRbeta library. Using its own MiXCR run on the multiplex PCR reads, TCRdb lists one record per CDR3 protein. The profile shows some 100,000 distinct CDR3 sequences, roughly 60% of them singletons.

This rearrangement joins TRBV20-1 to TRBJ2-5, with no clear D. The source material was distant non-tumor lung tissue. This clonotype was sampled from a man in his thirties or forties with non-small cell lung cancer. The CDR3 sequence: CSARALPQETRYF. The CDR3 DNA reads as TGCAGTGCTAGAGCACTCCCCCAAGAGACCCGGTACTTC.